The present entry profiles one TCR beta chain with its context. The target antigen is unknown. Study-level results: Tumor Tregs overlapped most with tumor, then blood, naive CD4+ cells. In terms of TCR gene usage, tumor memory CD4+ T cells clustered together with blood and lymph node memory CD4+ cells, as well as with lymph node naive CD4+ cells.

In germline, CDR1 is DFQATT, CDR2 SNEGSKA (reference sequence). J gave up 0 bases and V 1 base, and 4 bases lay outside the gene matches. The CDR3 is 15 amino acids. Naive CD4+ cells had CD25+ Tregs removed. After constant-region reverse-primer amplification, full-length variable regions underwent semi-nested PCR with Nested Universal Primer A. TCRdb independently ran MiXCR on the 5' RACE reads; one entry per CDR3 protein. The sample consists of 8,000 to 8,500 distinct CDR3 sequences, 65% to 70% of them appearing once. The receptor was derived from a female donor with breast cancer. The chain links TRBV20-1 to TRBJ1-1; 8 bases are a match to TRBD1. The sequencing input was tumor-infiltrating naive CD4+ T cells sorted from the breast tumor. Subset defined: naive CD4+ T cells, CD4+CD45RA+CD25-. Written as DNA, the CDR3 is TGCAGTGCTAGAGCTCCGACAGGGGTGAACACTGAAGCTTTCTTT. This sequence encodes CSARAPTGVNTEAFF.